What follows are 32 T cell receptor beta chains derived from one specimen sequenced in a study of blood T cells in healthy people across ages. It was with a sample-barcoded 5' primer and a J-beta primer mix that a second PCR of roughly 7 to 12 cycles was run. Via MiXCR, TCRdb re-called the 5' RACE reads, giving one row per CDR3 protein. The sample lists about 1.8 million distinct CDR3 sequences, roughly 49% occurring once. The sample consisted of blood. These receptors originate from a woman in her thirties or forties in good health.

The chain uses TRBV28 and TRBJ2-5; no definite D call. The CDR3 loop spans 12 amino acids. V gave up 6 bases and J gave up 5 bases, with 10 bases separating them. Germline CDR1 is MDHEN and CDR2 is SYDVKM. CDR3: CASRPMYETQYF. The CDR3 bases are TGTGCCAGCAGGCCGATGTACGAGACCCAGTACTTC.

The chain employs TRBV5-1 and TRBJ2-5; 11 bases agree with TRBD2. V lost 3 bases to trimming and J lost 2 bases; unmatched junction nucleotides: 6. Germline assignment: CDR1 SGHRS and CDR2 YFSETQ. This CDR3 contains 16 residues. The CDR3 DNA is TGCGCCAGCAGCTGGGGACTAGCGGTGATACAAGAGACCCAGTACTTC. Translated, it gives CASSWGLAVIQETQYF.

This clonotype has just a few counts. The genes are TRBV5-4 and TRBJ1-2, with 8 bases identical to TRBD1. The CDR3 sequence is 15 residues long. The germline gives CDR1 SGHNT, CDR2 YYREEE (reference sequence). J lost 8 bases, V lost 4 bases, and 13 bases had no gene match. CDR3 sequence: CASSTKPGQAGGYTF. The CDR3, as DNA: TGTGCCAGCAGCACAAAACCGGGACAGGCGGGAGGCTACACCTTC.

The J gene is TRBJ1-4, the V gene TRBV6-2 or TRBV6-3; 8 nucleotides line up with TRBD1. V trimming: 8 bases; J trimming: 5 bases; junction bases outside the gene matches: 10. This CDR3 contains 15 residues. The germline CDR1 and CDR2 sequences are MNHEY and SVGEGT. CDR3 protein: CASCHRGTRNEKLFF. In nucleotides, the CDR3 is TGTGCCAGCTGTCACAGGGGGACAAGGAATGAAAAACTGTTTTTT.

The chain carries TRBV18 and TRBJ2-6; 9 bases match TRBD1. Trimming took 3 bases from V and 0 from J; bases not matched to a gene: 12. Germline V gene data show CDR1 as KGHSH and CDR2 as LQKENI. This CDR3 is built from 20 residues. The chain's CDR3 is CASSPLGQTGGPSGANVLTF. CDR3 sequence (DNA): TGTGCCAGCTCACCGCTGGGGCAGACAGGGGGACCCTCTGGGGCCAACGTCCTGACTTTC.

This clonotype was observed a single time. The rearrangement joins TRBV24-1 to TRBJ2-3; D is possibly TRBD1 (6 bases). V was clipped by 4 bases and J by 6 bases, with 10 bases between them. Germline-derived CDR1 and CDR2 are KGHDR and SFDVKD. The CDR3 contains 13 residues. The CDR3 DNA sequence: TGTGCCACCAGTGACCGACAGGCGGATACGCAGTATTTT. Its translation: CATSDRQADTQYF.

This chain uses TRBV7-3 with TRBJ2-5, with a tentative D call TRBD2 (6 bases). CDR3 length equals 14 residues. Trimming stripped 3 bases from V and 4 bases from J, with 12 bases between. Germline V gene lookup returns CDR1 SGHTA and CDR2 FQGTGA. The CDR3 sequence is CASSFAGQGETQYF. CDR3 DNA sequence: TGTGCCAGCAGCTTTGCGGGGCAGGGAGAGACCCAGTACTTC.

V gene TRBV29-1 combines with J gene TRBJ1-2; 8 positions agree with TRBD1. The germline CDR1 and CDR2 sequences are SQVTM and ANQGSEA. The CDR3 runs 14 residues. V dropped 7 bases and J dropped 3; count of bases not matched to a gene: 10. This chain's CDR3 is CSAMGQGAYYGYTF. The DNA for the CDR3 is TGCAGCGCGATGGGGCAGGGGGCTTACTATGGCTACACCTTC.

CDR3 bases: TGTGCCAGCAGTTTAGCACAGGGGGTTAATTCACCCCTCCACTTT. Translated: CASSLAQGVNSPLHF. The V call is TRBV27, the J call TRBJ1-6; 8 positions agree with TRBD1. This CDR3 contains 15 residues. Germline lookup yields CDR1 MNHEY and CDR2 SMNVEV (reference sequence). J gave up 6 bases and V 2 bases, and 3 bases lay outside the gene matches.

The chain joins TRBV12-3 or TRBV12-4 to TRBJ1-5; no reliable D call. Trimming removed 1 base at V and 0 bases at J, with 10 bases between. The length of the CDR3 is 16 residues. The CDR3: CASSLVLGYSNQPQHF. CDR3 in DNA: TGTGCCAGCAGTTTAGTGTTGGGGTATAGCAATCAGCCCCAGCATTTT.

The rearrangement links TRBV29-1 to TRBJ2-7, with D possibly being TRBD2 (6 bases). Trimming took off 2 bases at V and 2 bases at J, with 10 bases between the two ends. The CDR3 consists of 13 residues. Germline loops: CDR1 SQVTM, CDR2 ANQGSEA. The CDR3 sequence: CSVETRGTYEQYF. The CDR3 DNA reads TGCAGCGTTGAAACTCGGGGGACCTACGAGCAGTACTTC.

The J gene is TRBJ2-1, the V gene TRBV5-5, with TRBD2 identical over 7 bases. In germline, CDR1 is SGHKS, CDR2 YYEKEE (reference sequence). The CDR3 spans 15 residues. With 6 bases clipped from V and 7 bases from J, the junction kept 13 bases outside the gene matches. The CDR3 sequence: CASTLGRVLRNEQFF. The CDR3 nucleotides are TGTGCCAGCACCCTAGGGAGGGTACTAAGAAATGAGCAGTTCTTC.

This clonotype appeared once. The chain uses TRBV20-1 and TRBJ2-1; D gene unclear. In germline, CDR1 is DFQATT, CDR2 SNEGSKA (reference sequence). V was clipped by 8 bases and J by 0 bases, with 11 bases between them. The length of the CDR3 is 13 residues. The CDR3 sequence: CSLRPSSYNEQFF. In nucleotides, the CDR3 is TGCAGTCTTCGTCCTAGCTCCTACAATGAGCAGTTCTTC.

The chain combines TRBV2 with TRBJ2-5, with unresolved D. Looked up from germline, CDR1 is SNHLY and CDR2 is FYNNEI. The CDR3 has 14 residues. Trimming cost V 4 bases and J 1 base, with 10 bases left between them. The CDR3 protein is CASSVPVSQETQYF. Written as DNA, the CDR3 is TGTGCCAGCAGTGTACCGGTCAGCCAAGAGACCCAGTACTTC.

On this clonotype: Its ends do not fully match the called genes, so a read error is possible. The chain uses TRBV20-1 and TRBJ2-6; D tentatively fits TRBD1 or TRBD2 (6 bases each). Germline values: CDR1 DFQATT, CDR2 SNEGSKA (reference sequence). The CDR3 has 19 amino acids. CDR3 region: CSASTGAGRWQTGANVPTF. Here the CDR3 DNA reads TGCAGTGCTAGTACGGGGGCGGGGCGCTGGCAGACTGGGGCCAACGTCCCGACTTTC.

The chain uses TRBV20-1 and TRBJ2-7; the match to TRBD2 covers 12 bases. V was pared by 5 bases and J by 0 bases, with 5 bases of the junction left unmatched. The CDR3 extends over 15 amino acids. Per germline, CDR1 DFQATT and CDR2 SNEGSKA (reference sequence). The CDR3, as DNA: TGCAGTGCTTCCCGACTAGCGGGGGCCTCCTACGAGCAGTACTTC. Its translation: CSASRLAGASYEQYF.

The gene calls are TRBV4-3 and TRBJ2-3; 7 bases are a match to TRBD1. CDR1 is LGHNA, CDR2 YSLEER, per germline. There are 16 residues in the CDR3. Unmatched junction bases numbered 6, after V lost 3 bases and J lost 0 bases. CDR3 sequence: CASSHHGTASTDTQYF. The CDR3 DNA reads TGCGCCAGCAGCCACCACGGGACAGCTAGCACAGATACGCAGTATTTT.

The CDR3 DNA reads as TGTGCCAGCAGCTCCCGACAGGGGGCTTTCACAGATACGCAGTATTTT. This translates into CASSSRQGAFTDTQYF. The J gene is TRBJ2-3, the V gene TRBV13; 10 positions match TRBD1. Germline trimming cut 4 bases from V and 2 bases from J; bases unmatched to any gene: 6. Germline V lookup: CDR1 PRHDT, CDR2 FYEKMQ (reference sequence). The CDR3 spans 16 residues.

CDR3 bases: TGTGCCAGCAGCCCGGGGCTAGCGGGGGCCAATTACAATGAGCAGTTCTTC. It encodes CASSPGLAGANYNEQFF. The chain links TRBV11-1 to TRBJ2-1; TRBD2 matches 10 bases. This CDR3 spans 17 amino acids. The trim removed 5 bases at V and 4 bases at J, leaving 11 bases unmatched. Germline loops: CDR1 SGHAT, CDR2 FQDESV (reference sequence).

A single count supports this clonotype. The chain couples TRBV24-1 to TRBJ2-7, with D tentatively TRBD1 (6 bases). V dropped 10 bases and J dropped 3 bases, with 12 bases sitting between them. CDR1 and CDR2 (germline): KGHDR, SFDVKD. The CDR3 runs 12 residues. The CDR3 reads CATQDRDYEQYF. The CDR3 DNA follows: TGTGCCACTCAGGACAGAGACTACGAGCAGTACTTC.

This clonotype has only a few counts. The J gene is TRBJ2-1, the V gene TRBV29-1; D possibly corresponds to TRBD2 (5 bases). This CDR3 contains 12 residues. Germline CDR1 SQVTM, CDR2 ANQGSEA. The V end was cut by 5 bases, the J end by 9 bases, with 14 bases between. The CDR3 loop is CSVISEASEQFF. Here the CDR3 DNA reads TGCAGCGTTATATCGGAGGCTAGTGAGCAGTTCTTC.

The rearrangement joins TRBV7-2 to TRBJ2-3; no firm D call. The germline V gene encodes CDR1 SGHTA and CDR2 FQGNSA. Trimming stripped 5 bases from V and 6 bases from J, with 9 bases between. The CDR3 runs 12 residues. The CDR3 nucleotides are TGTGCCAGCAGCCGTTCAGAGGATACGCAGTATTTT. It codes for CASSRSEDTQYF.

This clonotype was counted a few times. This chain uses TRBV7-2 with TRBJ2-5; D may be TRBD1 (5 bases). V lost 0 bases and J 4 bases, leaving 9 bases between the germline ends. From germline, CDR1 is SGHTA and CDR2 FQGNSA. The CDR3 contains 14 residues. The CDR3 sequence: CASSLARVAETQYF. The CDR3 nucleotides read TGTGCCAGCAGCTTAGCCAGGGTAGCAGAGACCCAGTACTTC.

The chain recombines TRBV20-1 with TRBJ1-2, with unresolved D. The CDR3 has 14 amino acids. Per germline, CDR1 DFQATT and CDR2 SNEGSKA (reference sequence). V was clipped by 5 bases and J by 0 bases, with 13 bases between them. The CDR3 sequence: CSARYTEANYGYTF. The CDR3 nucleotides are TGCAGTGCTCGATATACAGAAGCTAACTATGGCTACACCTTC.

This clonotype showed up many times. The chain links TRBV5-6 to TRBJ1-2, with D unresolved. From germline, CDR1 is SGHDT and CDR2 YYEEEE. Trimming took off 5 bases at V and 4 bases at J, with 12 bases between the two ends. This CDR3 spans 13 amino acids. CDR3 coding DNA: TGTGCCAGCAGTTTACCCGGGTCCTATGGCTACACCTTC. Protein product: CASSLPGSYGYTF.

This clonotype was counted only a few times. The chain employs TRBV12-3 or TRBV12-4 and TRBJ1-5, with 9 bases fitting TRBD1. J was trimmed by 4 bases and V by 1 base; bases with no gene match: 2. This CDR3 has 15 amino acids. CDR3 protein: CASSLGDRENQPQHF. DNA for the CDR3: TGTGCCAGCAGTTTAGGGGACAGGGAAAATCAGCCCCAGCATTTT.

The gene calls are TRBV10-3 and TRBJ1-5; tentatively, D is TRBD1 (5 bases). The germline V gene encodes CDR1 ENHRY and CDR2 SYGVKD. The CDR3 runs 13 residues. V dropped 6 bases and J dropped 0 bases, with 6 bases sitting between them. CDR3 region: CAIRTDSNQPQHF. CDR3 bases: TGTGCCATCAGGACAGATAGCAATCAGCCCCAGCATTTT.

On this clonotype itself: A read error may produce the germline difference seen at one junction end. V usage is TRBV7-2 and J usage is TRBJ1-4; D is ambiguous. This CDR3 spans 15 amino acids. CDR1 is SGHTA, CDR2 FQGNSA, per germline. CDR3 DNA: TGTGCCAGCAACAAAGCCGGGAGATTGAATGAAGAACTGTTTTTT. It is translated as CASNKAGRLNEELFF.

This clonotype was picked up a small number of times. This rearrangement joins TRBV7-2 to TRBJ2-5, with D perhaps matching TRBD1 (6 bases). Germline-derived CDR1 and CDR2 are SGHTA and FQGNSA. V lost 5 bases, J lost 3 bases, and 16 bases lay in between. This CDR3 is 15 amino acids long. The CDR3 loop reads CASSNRGRTEETQYF. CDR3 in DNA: TGTGCCAGCAGCAACAGAGGGCGGACAGAAGAGACCCAGTACTTC.

CDR3 sequence reads: CSAPGLADTTGELFF. CDR3 DNA sequence: TGCAGTGCCCCCGGACTAGCGGATACCACCGGGGAGCTGTTTTTT. The chain is built from TRBV20-1 and TRBJ2-2, with 10 bases fitting TRBD2. CDR3 length equals 15 residues. V was clipped by 6 bases and J by 4 bases; unmatched bases: 8. Germline V gene lookup returns CDR1 DFQATT and CDR2 SNEGSKA (reference sequence).

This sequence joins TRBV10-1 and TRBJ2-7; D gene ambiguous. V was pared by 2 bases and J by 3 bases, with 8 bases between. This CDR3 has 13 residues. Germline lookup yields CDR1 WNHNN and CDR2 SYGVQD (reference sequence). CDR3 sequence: CASSENRNYEQYF. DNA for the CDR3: TGCGCCAGCAGTGAGAATAGAAACTACGAGCAGTACTTC.

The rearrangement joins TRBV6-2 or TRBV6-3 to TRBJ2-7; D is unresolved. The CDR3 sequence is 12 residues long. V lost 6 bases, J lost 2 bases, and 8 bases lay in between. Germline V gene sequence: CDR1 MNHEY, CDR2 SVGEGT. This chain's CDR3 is CASRLQPYEQYF. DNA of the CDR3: TGTGCCAGCAGATTGCAGCCCTACGAGCAGTACTTC.